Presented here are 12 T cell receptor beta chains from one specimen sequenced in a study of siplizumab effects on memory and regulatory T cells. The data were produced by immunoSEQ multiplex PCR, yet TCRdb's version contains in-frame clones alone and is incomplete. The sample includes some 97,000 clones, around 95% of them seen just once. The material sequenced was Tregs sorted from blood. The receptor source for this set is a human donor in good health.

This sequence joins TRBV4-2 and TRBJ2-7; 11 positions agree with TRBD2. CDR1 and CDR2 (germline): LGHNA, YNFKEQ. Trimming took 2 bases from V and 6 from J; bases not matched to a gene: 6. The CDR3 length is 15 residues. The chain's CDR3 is CASSQPGTSGGEQYF. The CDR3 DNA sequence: TGTGCCAGCAGCCAACCCGGGACTAGCGGTGGCGAGCAGTACTTC.

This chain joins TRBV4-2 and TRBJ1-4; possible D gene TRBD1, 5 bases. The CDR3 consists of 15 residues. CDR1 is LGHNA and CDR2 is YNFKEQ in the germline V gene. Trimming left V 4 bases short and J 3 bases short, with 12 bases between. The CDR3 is CASSLQTGPNEKLFF. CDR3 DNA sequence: TGTGCCAGCAGCCTTCAGACGGGGCCTAATGAAAAACTGTTTTTT.

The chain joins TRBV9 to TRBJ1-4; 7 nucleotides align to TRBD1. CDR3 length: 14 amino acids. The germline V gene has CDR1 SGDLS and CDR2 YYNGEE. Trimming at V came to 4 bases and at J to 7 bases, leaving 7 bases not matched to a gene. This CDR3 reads CASSPRDSREKLFF. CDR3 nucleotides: TGTGCCAGCAGCCCCCGGGACAGCCGTGAAAAACTGTTTTTT.

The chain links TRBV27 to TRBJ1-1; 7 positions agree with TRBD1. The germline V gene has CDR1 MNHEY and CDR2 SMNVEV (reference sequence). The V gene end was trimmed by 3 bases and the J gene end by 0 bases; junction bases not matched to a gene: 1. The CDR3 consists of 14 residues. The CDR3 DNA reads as TGTGCCAGCAGTTTTCAGGGGGTGAACACTGAAGCTTTCTTT. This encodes CASSFQGVNTEAFF.

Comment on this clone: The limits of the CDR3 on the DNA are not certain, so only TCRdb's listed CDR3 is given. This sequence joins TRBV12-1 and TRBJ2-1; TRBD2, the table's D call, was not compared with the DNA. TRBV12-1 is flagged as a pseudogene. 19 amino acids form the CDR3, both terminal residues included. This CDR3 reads CASSFVAFGTSGPKCRQFF.

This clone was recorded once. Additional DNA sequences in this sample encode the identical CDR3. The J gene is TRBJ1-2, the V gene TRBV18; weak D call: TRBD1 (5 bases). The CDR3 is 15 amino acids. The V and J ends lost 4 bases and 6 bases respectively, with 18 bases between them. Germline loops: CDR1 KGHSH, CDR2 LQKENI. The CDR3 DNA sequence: TGTGCCAGCTCACGGGCGGGACTCCTGGCTGATGGCTACACCTTC. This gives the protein CASSRAGLLADGYTF.

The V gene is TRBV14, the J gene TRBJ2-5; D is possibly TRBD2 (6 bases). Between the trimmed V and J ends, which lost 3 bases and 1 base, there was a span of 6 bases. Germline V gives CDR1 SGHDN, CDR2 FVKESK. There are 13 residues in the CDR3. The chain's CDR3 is CASSQGLQETQYF. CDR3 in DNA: TGTGCCAGCAGCCAGGGACTCCAAGAGACCCAGTACTTC. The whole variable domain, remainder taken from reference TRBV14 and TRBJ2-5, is EAGVTQFPSHSVIEKGQTVTLRCDPISGHDNLYWYRRVMGKEIKFLLHFVKESKQDESGMPNNRFLAERTGGTYSTLKVQPAELEDSGVYFCASSQGLQETQYFGPGTRLLVL.

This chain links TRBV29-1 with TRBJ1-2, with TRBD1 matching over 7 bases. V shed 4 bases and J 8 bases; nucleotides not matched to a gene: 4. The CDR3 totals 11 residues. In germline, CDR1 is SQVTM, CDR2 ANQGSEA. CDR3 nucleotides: TGCAGCGTTGGGACAGGAAAAGGCTACACCTTC. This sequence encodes CSVGTGKGYTF.

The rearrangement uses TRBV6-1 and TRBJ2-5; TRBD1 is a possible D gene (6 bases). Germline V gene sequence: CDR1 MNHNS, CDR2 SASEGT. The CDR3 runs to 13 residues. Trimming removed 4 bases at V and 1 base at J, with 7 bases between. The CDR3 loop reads CASSVQGQETQYF. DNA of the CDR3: TGTGCCAGCAGTGTACAGGGCCAAGAGACCCAGTACTTC.

The CDR3 reads CASSVDPAGTRGGYTF. CDR3 coding DNA: TGTGCCAGCAGCGTAGATCCGGCCGGGACCCGGGGCGGCTACACCTTC. This chain uses TRBV9 with TRBJ1-2, with TRBD1 as a possible D gene (5 bases). The CDR3 consists of 16 residues. V shed 0 bases and J shed 8 bases, with 20 bases lying between them. The germline gives CDR1 SGDLS, CDR2 YYNGEE.

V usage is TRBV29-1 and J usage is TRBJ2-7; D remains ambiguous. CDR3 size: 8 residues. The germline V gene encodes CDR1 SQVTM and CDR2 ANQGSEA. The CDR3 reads CSVEDGSV. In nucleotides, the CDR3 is TGCAGCGTTGAAGATGGGTCGGTT.

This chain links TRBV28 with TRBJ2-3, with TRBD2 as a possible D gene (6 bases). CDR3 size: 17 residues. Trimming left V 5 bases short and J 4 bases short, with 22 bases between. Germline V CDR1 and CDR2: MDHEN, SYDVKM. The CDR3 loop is CASSPPPVLGGSDTQYF. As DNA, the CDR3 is TGTGCCAGCAGTCCGCCCCCGGTTCTTGGGGGGTCAGATACGCAGTATTTT.